What follows are 29 T cell receptor beta chains derived from one specimen sequenced in a study of control samples from healthy donors and cancer patients. Profiling relied on immunoSEQ multiplex PCR, and the TCRdb table lists in-frame clones only, not all of them. Of 30,000 to 35,000 clones listed, around 94% are singletons. Material: blood. The receptor set was obtained from a man in his 60s in good health.

The rearrangement joins TRBV2 to TRBJ1-5; tentative D call: TRBD1 (5 bases). Per the germline V gene, CDR1 is SNHLY and CDR2 is FYNNEI. Trimming cost V 6 bases and J 1 base, with 13 bases left between them. This CDR3 spans 15 amino acids. As DNA, the CDR3 is TGTGCCAGCAGGTCCTTGAGACAGAGCAATCAGCCCCAGCATTTT. It specifies CASRSLRQSNQPQHF.

The V call is TRBV18, the J call TRBJ1-5; D possibly corresponds to TRBD1 (6 bases). Germline V lookup: CDR1 KGHSH, CDR2 LQKENI. This CDR3 has 15 residues. V shed 0 bases and J shed 3 bases, with 9 bases lying between them. CDR3 residues: CASSPPGQYNQPQHF. In DNA form, the CDR3 reads TGTGCCAGCTCACCACCCGGACAGTACAATCAGCCCCAGCATTTT.

This clone appeared once. This chain joins TRBV9 and TRBJ2-5; 8 positions match TRBD1. CDR1 SGDLS and CDR2 YYNGEE come from the germline V gene. The ends lost 2 bases at V and 2 bases at J; junction bases unmatched: 8. The CDR3 runs 16 residues. The CDR3 loop is CASSVIDRGRQETQYF. DNA for the CDR3: TGTGCCAGCAGCGTGATTGACAGGGGACGACAAGAGACCCAGTACTTC.

The rearrangement uses TRBV6-2 or TRBV6-3 and TRBJ2-7; D gene uncertain. CDR1 and CDR2 (germline): MNHEY, SVGEGT. The V end lost 2 bases, the J end lost 4 bases, and 9 bases lay between the germline ends. The CDR3 contains 13 residues. The CDR3 DNA follows: TGTGCCAGCAGTTACCCCGCCAATTACGAGCAGTACTTC. Encoded protein: CASSYPANYEQYF.

The gene calls are TRBV5-4 and TRBJ1-6; 10 nucleotides match TRBD1. J lost 8 bases, V lost 4 bases, and 3 bases had no gene match. Germline V gives CDR1 SGHNT, CDR2 YYREEE (reference sequence). The CDR3 length is 14 residues. CDR3 nucleotides: TGTGCCAGCAGCCTTGGACAGGGGGATTCACCCCTCCACTTT. Its translation is CASSLGQGDSPLHF.

This clone was recorded only once. This chain uses TRBV12-3 or TRBV12-4 with TRBJ1-5, with D uncertain. This CDR3 has 13 amino acids. V lost 1 base and J 7 bases, leaving 8 bases between the germline ends. DNA of the CDR3: TGTGCCAGCAGTTTAGACCCCCCCCAGCCCCAGCATTTT. Its translation is CASSLDPPQPQHF.

The chain has TRBV27 and TRBJ2-5; D not certain. CDR1 and CDR2 from the germline V gene are MNHEY and SMNVEV (reference sequence). The CDR3 covers 15 residues. Trimming cost V 1 base and J 0 bases, with 9 bases left between them. CDR3 region: CASSLYSSNQETQYF. The CDR3 DNA reads as TGTGCCAGCAGTTTATATAGCTCTAACCAAGAGACCCAGTACTTC.

A few counts support this clone. This chain connects TRBV29-1 to TRBJ1-1; no clear D. CDR3 length: 12 amino acids. CDR1 and CDR2 (germline): SQVTM, ANQGSEA. Trimming left V 2 bases short and J 5 bases short, with 9 bases between. CDR3 nucleotides: TGCAGCGTTGAACGTGCGATAACTGAAGCTTTCTTT. Translated: CSVERAITEAFF. The full variable domain, with the rest looked up from reference TRBV29-1 and TRBJ1-1, is SAVISQKPSRDICQRGTSLTIQCQVDSQVTMMFWYRQQPGQSLTLIATANQGSEATYESGFVIDKFPISRPNLTFSTLTVSNMSPEDSSIYLCSVERAITEAFFGQGTRLTVV.

The chain couples TRBV3-1 (or the pseudogene TRBV3-2) to TRBJ2-1; tentative D call: TRBD1 (7 bases). The CDR3 has 16 amino acids. Germline V gene data show CDR1 as LGHDT and CDR2 as YNNKEL (reference sequence). V gave up 0 bases and J gave up 2 bases, with 11 bases separating them. The DNA of the CDR3 is TGTGCCAGCAGCCAAGATAGGAGGGGGCCCTACAATGAGCAGTTCTTC. This sequence encodes CASSQDRRGPYNEQFF.

This CDR3 reads CASSLEWGTGDTGELFF. The CDR3 bases are TGCGCCAGCAGCTTGGAGTGGGGGACAGGGGACACCGGGGAGCTGTTTTTT. This chain connects TRBV5-1 to TRBJ2-2; 10 bases align to TRBD1. The CDR3 is made up of 17 amino acids. Looked up from germline, CDR1 is SGHRS and CDR2 is YFSETQ. With V trimmed by 0 bases and J by 3 bases, 5 bases remained unmatched.

The J gene is TRBJ1-5, the V gene TRBV10-1; D possibly corresponds to TRBD1 (5 bases). CDR1 WNHNN and CDR2 SYGVQD come from the germline V gene (reference sequence). The CDR3 runs to 13 residues. V was pared by 5 bases and J by 5 bases, with 10 bases between. Written as DNA, the CDR3 is TGCGCCAGCAGTTCTGGGGCTGATCAGCCCCAGCATTTT. This sequence encodes CASSSGADQPQHF.

J is TRBJ2-5 and V is TRBV5-4; D not resolved. The V and J ends lost 0 bases and 3 bases respectively, with 0 bases between them. The germline V gene encodes CDR1 SGHNT and CDR2 YYREEE (reference sequence). The CDR3 contains 11 residues. CDR3 bases: TGTGCCAGCAGCTTGGAAGAGACCCAGTACTTC. Translation gives CASSLEETQYF.

This sequence joins TRBV18 and TRBJ2-7; 8 nucleotides match TRBD2. The germline V gene has CDR1 KGHSH and CDR2 LQKENI. V gave up 3 bases and J gave up 3 bases; unmatched junction bases: 10. CDR3 length: 16 residues. This chain's CDR3 is CASSPRTGTSVYEQYF. CDR3 DNA: TGTGCCAGCTCACCGAGGACCGGGACTAGTGTCTACGAGCAGTACTTC.

The DNA for the CDR3 is TGTGCCAGCTCACCCCGACAGGGAAAAGAGACCCAGTACTTC. This codes for CASSPRQGKETQYF. The V call is TRBV18, the J call TRBJ2-5, with 7 positions matching TRBD1. Trimming cost V 3 bases and J 3 bases; bases outside gene matches: 4. Germline V gives CDR1 KGHSH, CDR2 LQKENI. The CDR3 consists of 14 residues.

The CDR3 region has the DNA TGTGCCAGCAGAACGGAGGTCGGGTCCTACGAGCAGTACTTC. Its protein is CASRTEVGSYEQYF. The chain combines TRBV2 with TRBJ2-7, with D possibly matching TRBD2 (5 bases). V gave up 6 bases and J gave up 1 base, with 13 bases separating them. The CDR3 has 14 amino acids. The germline V gene encodes CDR1 SNHLY and CDR2 FYNNEI.

The chain combines TRBV18 with TRBJ1-4, with 9 bases aligning to TRBD1. The CDR3 totals 14 residues. The V gene's germline CDR1 is KGHSH and CDR2 LQKENI. V shed 5 bases, J shed 8 bases, and the junction held 6 bases outside the gene matches. The DNA for the CDR3 is TGTGCCAGCTCAGCCGGGACAGGGACCGAAAAACTGTTTTTT. Encoded protein: CASSAGTGTEKLFF. The complete variable domain, with remaining parts taken from reference TRBV18 and TRBJ1-4, reads NAGVMQNPRHLVRRRGQEARLRCSPMKGHSHVYWYRQLPEEGLKFMVYLQKENIIDESGMPKERFSAEFPKEGPSILRIQQVVRGDSAAYFCASSAGTGTEKLFFGSGTQLSVL.

J is TRBJ1-3 and V is TRBV28; D is unresolved. With 5 bases removed from V and 0 bases from J, the gap between germline ends came to 2 bases. This CDR3 is built from 12 residues. CDR1 is MDHEN and CDR2 is SYDVKM in the germline V gene. The CDR3: CASSGSGNTIYF. In nucleotides, the CDR3 is TGTGCCAGCAGTGGCTCTGGAAACACCATATATTTT. The complete variable domain, with remaining parts taken from reference TRBV28 and TRBJ1-3, reads DVKVTQSSRYLVKRTGEKVFLECVQDMDHENMFWYRQDPGLGLRLIYFSYDVKMKEKGDIPEGYSVSREKKERFSLILESASTNQTSMYLCASSGSGNTIYFGEGSWLTVV.

This clone was seen a single time. This rearrangement joins TRBV25-1 to TRBJ2-5; 7 nucleotides agree with TRBD2. This CDR3 is 15 amino acids long. CDR1 and CDR2 (germline): MGHDK, SYGVNS. The trim removed 1 base at V and 4 bases at J, leaving 6 bases unmatched. Here the CDR3 reads CASSEWPREGETQYF. In DNA, the CDR3 is TGTGCCAGCAGTGAATGGCCCAGGGAGGGAGAGACCCAGTACTTC.

CDR3 residues: CASSLVGGITNEQFF. The DNA for the CDR3 is TGTGCCAGCAGCTTAGTGGGGGGTATTACGAATGAGCAGTTCTTC. The chain carries TRBV7-9 and TRBJ2-1; D is possibly TRBD2 (6 bases). V was shortened by 1 base and J by 7 bases, with 14 bases between the two germline ends. Germline values: CDR1 SEHNR, CDR2 FQNEAQ (reference sequence). This CDR3 is built from 15 residues.

The chain joins TRBV5-5 to TRBJ1-6; D gene uncertain. The V gene lost 2 bases and the J gene lost 0 bases, with 18 bases spanning the gap. Germline CDR1 reads SGHKS; CDR2 reads YYEKEE (reference sequence). The CDR3 sequence is 19 residues long. Here the CDR3 reads CASSFKGQPLSSYNSPLHF. DNA of the CDR3: TGTGCCAGCAGCTTTAAGGGCCAACCCTTGAGCTCCTATAATTCACCCCTCCACTTT.

V gene TRBV27 combines with J gene TRBJ2-3; a possible D gene is TRBD2 (6 bases). The CDR3 runs to 20 residues. V was trimmed by 0 bases and J by 0 bases, leaving 22 bases between them. From germline, CDR1 is MNHEY and CDR2 SMNVEV (reference sequence). CDR3 nucleotide sequence: TGTGCCAGCAGTTTATCGATCAGACTAGTTCGGGGCCCTAGCACAGATACGCAGTATTTT. Protein product: CASSLSIRLVRGPSTDTQYF.

The rearrangement joins TRBV10-3 to TRBJ1-1, with a tentative D call TRBD1 (6 bases). Trimming shortened V by 2 bases and J by 0 bases, and 7 bases separated the two germline ends. The germline V gene has CDR1 ENHRY and CDR2 SYGVKD. The CDR3 covers 14 residues. This chain's CDR3 is CAISERGMNTEAFF. The CDR3 DNA reads as TGTGCCATCAGTGAGAGGGGGATGAACACTGAAGCTTTCTTT.

The V call is TRBV28, the J call TRBJ1-2, with D unclear. In germline, CDR1 is MDHEN, CDR2 SYDVKM. The ends were cut back, 8 bases at V and 5 bases at J, with 21 bases in the middle. The CDR3 contains 15 residues. CDR3 sequence: CASEQRGPIVYGYTF. The CDR3 DNA reads as TGTGCCAGCGAACAACGAGGTCCAATTGTTTATGGCTACACCTTC.

The V and J genes are TRBV28 and TRBJ2-3; the match to TRBD2 covers 12 bases. The CDR3 has 15 amino acids. The J segment lost 9 bases and the V segment lost 4 bases, leaving 8 bases of the junction unmatched. The germline V gene encodes CDR1 MDHEN and CDR2 SYDVKM. CDR3 protein: CASSSSGGASMTQYF. CDR3 nucleotides: TGTGCCAGCAGTTCTAGCGGGGGGGCATCTATGACGCAGTATTTT.

The chain carries TRBV5-1 and TRBJ2-2; 7 bases map to TRBD2. J gave up 0 bases and V 4 bases, and 6 bases lay outside the gene matches. Germline assignment: CDR1 SGHRS and CDR2 YFSETQ. The CDR3 consists of 16 residues. CDR3 sequence reads: CASSPVSGSNTGELFF. Written as DNA, the CDR3 is TGCGCCAGCAGCCCCGTTAGCGGGTCGAACACCGGGGAGCTGTTTTTT.

V usage is TRBV5-1 and J usage is TRBJ2-1; a weak D match, TRBD2 (7 bases). The V end was cut by 2 bases, the J end by 4 bases, with 16 bases between. Germline-derived CDR1 and CDR2 are SGHRS and YFSETQ. CDR3 length: 16 residues. The CDR3: CASSFGGGGLYNEQFF. The DNA of the CDR3 is TGCGCCAGCAGCTTCGGTGGCGGGGGCCTGTACAATGAGCAGTTCTTC.

The chain joins TRBV3-1 (or the pseudogene TRBV3-2) to TRBJ2-1; the D is unclear. The CDR3 is 16 amino acids. V was clipped by 1 base and J by 3 bases, with 13 bases between them. Germline CDR1 reads LGHDT; CDR2 reads YNNKEL (reference sequence). The CDR3 protein is CASSQGNSLRYNEQFF. The DNA of the CDR3 is TGTGCCAGCAGCCAAGGTAATTCGCTCCGCTACAATGAGCAGTTCTTC.

This clone was counted a few times. J is TRBJ1-1 and V is TRBV27, with D tentatively TRBD1 (5 bases). The CDR3 runs to 16 residues. The germline gives CDR1 MNHEY, CDR2 SMNVEV (reference sequence). Trimming took 2 bases from V and 5 from J, leaving 18 bases between them. The CDR3 DNA is TGTGCCAGCAGTTTACCCCCCGGGACCCCTGGGACTGAAGCTTTCTTT. It is translated as CASSLPPGTPGTEAFF.

V and J are TRBV13 and TRBJ2-3, with TRBD2 matching over 9 bases. The CDR3 is 15 residues long. The V and J ends lost 7 bases and 3 bases, in that order; junction bases with no gene match: 8. Per the germline V gene, CDR1 is PRHDT and CDR2 is FYEKMQ (reference sequence). CDR3 sequence reads: CASTKRGVVTDTQYF. The CDR3 DNA follows: TGTGCCAGCACGAAGCGGGGGGTCGTTACAGATACGCAGTATTTT.